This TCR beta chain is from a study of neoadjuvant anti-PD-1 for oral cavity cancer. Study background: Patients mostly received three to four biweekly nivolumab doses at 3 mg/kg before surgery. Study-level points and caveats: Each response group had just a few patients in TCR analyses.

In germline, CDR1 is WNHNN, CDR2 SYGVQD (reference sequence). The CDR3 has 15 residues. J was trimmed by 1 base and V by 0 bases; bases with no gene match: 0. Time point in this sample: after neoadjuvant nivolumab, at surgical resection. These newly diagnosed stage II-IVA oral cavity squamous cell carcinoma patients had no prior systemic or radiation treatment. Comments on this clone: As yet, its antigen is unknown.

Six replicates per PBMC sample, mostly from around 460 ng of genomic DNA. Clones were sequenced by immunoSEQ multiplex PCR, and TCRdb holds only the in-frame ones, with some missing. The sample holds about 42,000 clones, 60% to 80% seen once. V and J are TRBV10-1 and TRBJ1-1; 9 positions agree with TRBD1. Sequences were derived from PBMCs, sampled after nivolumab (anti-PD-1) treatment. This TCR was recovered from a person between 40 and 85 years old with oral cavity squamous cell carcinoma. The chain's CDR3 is CASSESGQGNTEAFF. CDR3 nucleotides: TGCGCCAGCAGTGAGTCGGGACAGGGGAACACTGAAGCTTTCTTT.